The T cell receptor beta chain under discussion was sequenced for a study of T cells in Graves' hyperthyroidism and ophthalmopathy. Study-level results: Researchers report that a 13 V-J model separated ophthalmopathy from stable hyperthyroidism. In the blood, most expanded thyroid clonotypes above 0.001 appeared as well.

No ophthalmopathy progression within 18 months constituted stable Graves' hyperthyroidism. Orbital computed tomography, thyroid ultrasound, serum thyroxine and TRAb, and clinical symptoms together informed the diagnoses. This clonotype was seen only a few times. As yet, its antigen is unknown. The CDR3 regions of TCR beta were amplified from RNA transcripts. The TCR CDR3 was amplified in a first-round RT-PCR using the HTBI primer set. Via MiXCR, TCRdb re-called the multiplex PCR reads, giving one row per CDR3 protein. The top ten clones hold roughly 8.2% of a sample with approximately 560,000 distinct CDR3 sequences, approximately 44% of them seen once. V lost 6 bases to trimming and J lost 5 bases, with 13 bases between them. In germline, CDR1 is MNHNS, CDR2 SASEGT. The CDR3 is made up of 13 amino acids.

Sequencing was carried out using peripheral blood or thyroid tissue (not recorded which). The chain recombines TRBV6-1 with TRBJ1-2; tentatively, D is TRBD1 (5 bases). This clonotype originated in a woman aged 18-35 years with Graves' hyperthyroidism. The CDR3 is CASSDGTGYGYTF. DNA of the CDR3: TGTGCCAGCAGCGACGGGACGGGTTATGGCTACACCTTC.